The following is a T cell receptor beta chain sequence with its context. Both TCR beta VDJ combination and CDR3 sequence profiling were carried out. Genomic DNA was the template for this profiling. MiXCR was run by TCRdb on the reads, yielding one entry per CDR3 protein. The repertoire has 200,000 to 250,000 distinct CDR3 sequences, over 55% of them found once; the top ten carry roughly 62%. The sample originates from a study of CD8+CD57+ T cells in acquired aplastic anemia. Whoever was chosen for sequencing had shown CD8+CD57+ cell expansion by flow cytometry. The V and J ends lost 4 bases and 3 bases respectively, with 14 bases between them. Germline assignment: CDR1 SGHRS and CDR2 YFSETQ. The CDR3 is made up of 14 amino acids.

The chain has TRBV5-1 and TRBJ2-7, with a weak D call TRBD1 (5 bases). The clonotype originates from a human donor with aplastic anemia. Source material: sorted CD4+, CD8+, or CD8+CD57+ T cells (not recorded which) from PBMCs. The CDR3 DNA sequence: TGCGCCAGCAGCCAGGCGGCAGGGCGCTACGAGCAGTACTTC. As protein: CASSQAAGRYEQYF.